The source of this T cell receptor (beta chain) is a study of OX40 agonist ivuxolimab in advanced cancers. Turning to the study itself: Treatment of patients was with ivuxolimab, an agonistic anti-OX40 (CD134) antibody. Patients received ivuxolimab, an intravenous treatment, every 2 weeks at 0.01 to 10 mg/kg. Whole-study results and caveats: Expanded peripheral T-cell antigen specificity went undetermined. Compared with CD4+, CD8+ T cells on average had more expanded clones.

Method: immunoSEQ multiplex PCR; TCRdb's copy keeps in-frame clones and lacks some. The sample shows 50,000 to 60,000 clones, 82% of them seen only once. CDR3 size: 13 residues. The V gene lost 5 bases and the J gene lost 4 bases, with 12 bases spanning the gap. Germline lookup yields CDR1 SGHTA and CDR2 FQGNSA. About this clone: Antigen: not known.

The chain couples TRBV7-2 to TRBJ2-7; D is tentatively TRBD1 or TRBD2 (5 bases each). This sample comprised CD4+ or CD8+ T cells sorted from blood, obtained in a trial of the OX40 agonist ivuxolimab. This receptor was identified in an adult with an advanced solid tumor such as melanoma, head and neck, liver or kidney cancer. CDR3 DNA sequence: TGTGCCAGCAGCCCAGGGCCGGGGTACGAGCAGTACTTC. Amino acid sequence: CASSPGPGYEQYF.